A selection of T cell receptor beta chains follows, all from one sample in a study of shared clonotypes between healthy human individuals. TCRdb keeps only in-frame clones here, not all; method: immunoSEQ multiplex PCR. Of some 1,900,000 clones in the sample, just under 95% were seen once. Sequences were obtained from naive CD8+ T cells sorted from blood. The source of these receptors is a man between 18 and 29 years old in good health. The CDR3 runs from the conserved cysteine through the conserved F or W. The order of the fields is V gene, clone size, J gene, D gene, CDR3 protein, CDR3 DNA. The D gene is left open where the match is weak. Size is omitted from some rows. Given values are once, few, many or a class for expanded clones.

v_gene: TRBV4-1
abundance: NA
j_gene: TRBJ1-1
d_gene: TRBD1
CDR3aa: CASSQDLGTGRTEAFF
CDR3nt: TGCGCCAGCAGCCAAGATCTTGGGACAGGGCGGACTGAAGCTTTCTTT

v_gene: TRBV27
abundance: once
j_gene: TRBJ2-1
d_gene: NA
CDR3aa: CASSLFSAGTWYNEQFF
CDR3nt: TGTGCCAGCAGTTTATTCTCGGCGGGAACTTGGTACAATGAGCAGTTCTTC

v_gene: TRBV4-1
abundance: NA
j_gene: TRBJ2-7
d_gene: TRBD1
CDR3aa: CASSPAGGYEQYF
CDR3nt: TGCGCCAGCAGCCCGGCAGGGGGCTACGAGCAGTACTTC

v_gene: TRBV7-9
abundance: NA
j_gene: TRBJ2-3
d_gene: TRBD2
CDR3aa: CASSSTSGGTDTQYF
CDR3nt: TGTGCCAGCAGCTCGACTAGCGGTGGCACAGATACGCAGTATTTT

v_gene: TRBV30
abundance: NA
j_gene: TRBJ1-1
d_gene: NA
CDR3aa: CAWSSGSEAFF
CDR3nt: TGTGCCTGGAGTTCAGGATCTGAAGCTTTCTTT

v_gene: TRBV27
abundance: NA
j_gene: TRBJ1-5
d_gene: NA
CDR3aa: CASSPLGLQNSNQPQHF
CDR3nt: TGTGCCAGCAGCCCCCTTGGATTACAGAATAGCAATCAGCCCCAGCATTTT

v_gene: TRBV6-5
abundance: NA
j_gene: TRBJ2-1
d_gene: NA
CDR3aa: CASSYSAGYNEQFF
CDR3nt: TGTGCCAGCAGTTACTCGGCCGGGTACAATGAGCAGTTCTTC

v_gene: TRBV28
abundance: NA
j_gene: TRBJ1-2
d_gene: NA
CDR3aa: CASSLSFPGLATANYGYTF
CDR3nt: TGTGCCAGCAGTTTAAGTTTCCCGGGCCTCGCAACGGCTAACTATGGCTACACCTTC

v_gene: TRBV27
abundance: NA
j_gene: TRBJ2-3
d_gene: NA
CDR3aa: CASSLYLGGDTQYF
CDR3nt: TGTGCCAGCAGTTTATATCTCGGGGGAGATACGCAGTATTTT

v_gene: TRBV6-1
abundance: NA
j_gene: TRBJ1-2
d_gene: NA
CDR3aa: CASSVDSYGYTF
CDR3nt: TGTGCCAGCAGTGTCGACAGCTATGGCTACACCTTC

v_gene: TRBV7-6
abundance: NA
j_gene: TRBJ2-7
d_gene: NA
CDR3aa: CASSLEGLYYEQYF
CDR3nt: TGTGCCAGCAGCTTAGAGGGACTTTACTACGAGCAGTACTTC

v_gene: TRBV6-1
abundance: NA
j_gene: TRBJ2-7
d_gene: NA
CDR3aa: CASSEAGAISYEQYF
CDR3nt: TGTGCCAGCAGTGAAGCGGGGGCGATCTCCTACGAGCAGTACTTC

v_gene: TRBV25-1
abundance: NA
j_gene: TRBJ1-3
d_gene: NA
CDR3aa: CASSEGVSRNTIYF
CDR3nt: TGTGCCAGCAGTGAGGGGGTTTCCCGAAACACCATATATTTT

v_gene: TRBV13
abundance: NA
j_gene: TRBJ2-1
d_gene: NA
CDR3aa: CASSLGQGSYNEQFF
CDR3nt: TGTGCCAGCAGCTTAGGTCAGGGCTCCTACAATGAGCAGTTCTTC

v_gene: TRBV27
abundance: once
j_gene: TRBJ2-2
d_gene: NA
CDR3aa: CASTLRGTNTGELFF
CDR3nt: TGTGCCAGCACCCTACGAGGGACTAACACCGGGGAGCTGTTTTTT

v_gene: TRBV5-1
abundance: NA
j_gene: TRBJ2-7
d_gene: NA
CDR3aa: CASSLMASSYEQYF
CDR3nt: TGCGCCAGCAGCTTGATGGCGAGCTCCTACGAGCAGTACTTC

v_gene: TRBV27
abundance: NA
j_gene: TRBJ1-2
d_gene: TRBD1
CDR3aa: CASSGRQGDLSYGYTF
CDR3nt: TGTGCCAGCAGTGGAAGACAGGGGGATCTCAGCTATGGCTACACCTTC

v_gene: TRBV4-1
abundance: NA
j_gene: TRBJ2-1
d_gene: NA
CDR3aa: CASSLPGFHEQFF
CDR3nt: TGCGCCAGCAGCCTCCCAGGGTTCCATGAGCAGTTCTTC

v_gene: TRBV4-2
abundance: NA
j_gene: TRBJ1-2
d_gene: NA
CDR3aa: CASRLGQGPPGNYGYTF
CDR3nt: TGTGCCAGCAGACTAGGGCAGGGGCCCCCGGGAAACTATGGCTACACCTTC

v_gene: TRBV10-1
abundance: once
j_gene: TRBJ2-3
d_gene: NA
CDR3aa: CASSAYTTDTQYF
CDR3nt: TGCGCCAGCAGCGCCTACACAACAGATACGCAGTATTTT

v_gene: TRBV28
abundance: NA
j_gene: TRBJ1-4
d_gene: NA
CDR3aa: CASSFGREDSNEKLFF
CDR3nt: TGTGCCAGCAGTTTCGGCAGGGAAGATTCTAATGAAAAACTGTTTTTT

v_gene: TRBV27
abundance: NA
j_gene: TRBJ2-2
d_gene: TRBD1
CDR3aa: CASSPGQITGELFF
CDR3nt: TGTGCCAGCAGTCCGGGACAGATCACCGGGGAGCTGTTTTTT

v_gene: TRBV5-4
abundance: NA
j_gene: TRBJ2-7
d_gene: TRBD1
CDR3aa: CASSWDSTYEQYF
CDR3nt: TGTGCCAGCAGCTGGGACAGTACCTACGAGCAGTACTTC

v_gene: TRBV7-6
abundance: NA
j_gene: TRBJ2-7
d_gene: TRBD2
CDR3aa: CASSPGLAGAYEQYF
CDR3nt: TGTGCCAGCAGCCCGGGACTAGCGGGGGCCTACGAGCAGTACTTC

v_gene: TRBV14
abundance: NA
j_gene: TRBJ2-2
d_gene: NA
CDR3aa: CASSQGLNSVGTGELFF
CDR3nt: TGTGCCAGCAGCCAAGGCCTTAATAGCGTTGGCACCGGGGAGCTGTTTTTT

v_gene: TRBV13
abundance: NA
j_gene: TRBJ2-7
d_gene: TRBD1
CDR3aa: CASSDRTGPTYEQYF
CDR3nt: TGTGCCAGCAGCGATCGGACAGGGCCGACCTACGAGCAGTACTTC

v_gene: TRBV28
abundance: NA
j_gene: TRBJ1-6
d_gene: NA
CDR3aa: CASNLTPEGITPLHF
CDR3nt: TGTGCCAGCAACCTTACCCCCGAGGGTATTACACCCCTCCACTTT

v_gene: TRBV6-5
abundance: NA
j_gene: TRBJ2-3
d_gene: TRBD1
CDR3aa: CASWTGGRDTQYF
CDR3nt: TGTGCCAGTTGGACAGGCGGTAGGGATACGCAGTATTTT

v_gene: TRBV25-1
abundance: NA
j_gene: TRBJ2-1
d_gene: NA
CDR3aa: CASEWSGQQFF
CDR3nt: TGTGCCAGCGAGTGGTCTGGACAGCAGTTCTTC

v_gene: TRBV2
abundance: NA
j_gene: TRBJ2-1
d_gene: TRBD1
CDR3aa: CASSDWQGALNEQFF
CDR3nt: TGTGCCAGCAGTGACTGGCAGGGGGCCCTCAATGAGCAGTTCTTC

v_gene: TRBV29-1
abundance: once
j_gene: TRBJ2-3
d_gene: NA
CDR3aa: CSAKWSTDTQYF
CDR3nt: TGCAGCGCTAAGTGGAGCACAGATACGCAGTATTTT

v_gene: TRBV5-1
abundance: NA
j_gene: TRBJ2-5
d_gene: NA
CDR3aa: CASSLPEELEAAWVQETQYF
CDR3nt: TGCGCCAGCAGCCTCCCGGAGGAACTAGAGGCGGCCTGGGTCCAAGAGACCCAGTACTTC

v_gene: TRBV7-8
abundance: NA
j_gene: TRBJ1-1
d_gene: NA
CDR3aa: CASGPFEGVAEAFF
CDR3nt: TGTGCCAGCGGACCCTTCGAAGGTGTGGCTGAAGCTTTCTTT

v_gene: TRBV5-5
abundance: NA
j_gene: TRBJ2-5
d_gene: NA
CDR3aa: CASSFGTPGLKETQYF
CDR3nt: TGTGCCAGCAGCTTCGGGACACCTGGCCTAAAAGAGACCCAGTACTTC

v_gene: TRBV2
abundance: NA
j_gene: TRBJ2-5
d_gene: TRBD2
CDR3aa: CASTAGDAQYF
CDR3nt: TGTGCCAGCACGGCGGGAGATGCCCAGTACTTC

v_gene: TRBV7-8
abundance: NA
j_gene: TRBJ2-7
d_gene: TRBD1
CDR3aa: CASSHETGGYYEQYF
CDR3nt: TGTGCCAGCAGTCACGAAACAGGGGGCTACTACGAGCAGTACTTC

v_gene: TRBV28
abundance: once
j_gene: TRBJ1-5
d_gene: NA
CDR3aa: CASSPVGDSNQPQHF
CDR3nt: TGTGCCAGCAGTCCCGTGGGAGATAGCAATCAGCCCCAGCATTTT

v_gene: TRBV29-1
abundance: NA
j_gene: TRBJ2-1
d_gene: NA
CDR3aa: CSVEPLEQFF
CDR3nt: TGCAGCGTTGAACCCCTAGAGCAGTTCTTC

v_gene: TRBV2
abundance: NA
j_gene: TRBJ1-2
d_gene: NA
CDR3aa: CANSLTEEANYGYTF
CDR3nt: TGTGCCAACTCCCTGACAGAGGAAGCTAACTATGGCTACACCTTC

v_gene: TRBV30
abundance: once
j_gene: TRBJ2-1
d_gene: TRBD2
CDR3aa: CAWTVGEGPNEQFF
CDR3nt: TGTGCCTGGACTGTGGGGGAGGGCCCCAATGAGCAGTTCTTC

v_gene: TRBV30
abundance: NA
j_gene: TRBJ1-1
d_gene: TRBD1
CDR3aa: CAWSDGTGGDSAFF
CDR3nt: TGTGCCTGGAGTGATGGGACAGGGGGCGATTCGGCTTTCTTT

v_gene: TRBV4-2
abundance: NA
j_gene: TRBJ1-2
d_gene: TRBD1
CDR3aa: CASSQDLEGQSRGYTF
CDR3nt: TGTGCCAGCAGCCAAGATCTAGAGGGACAGTCACGGGGCTACACCTTC

v_gene: TRBV4-3
abundance: NA
j_gene: TRBJ2-7
d_gene: NA
CDR3aa: CASSQDRVNEQYF
CDR3nt: TGCGCCAGCAGCCAAGATCGAGTAAACGAGCAGTACTTC

v_gene: TRBV11-2
abundance: NA
j_gene: TRBJ2-1
d_gene: TRBD2
CDR3aa: CASSGGRNEQFF
CDR3nt: TGTGCCAGCAGTGGCGGGAGAAATGAGCAGTTCTTC

v_gene: TRBV30
abundance: NA
j_gene: TRBJ2-3
d_gene: TRBD2
CDR3aa: CAWSVAGGTDTQYF
CDR3nt: TGTGCCTGGAGCGTAGCGGGAGGGACAGATACGCAGTATTTT

v_gene: TRBV7-2
abundance: NA
j_gene: TRBJ2-7
d_gene: NA
CDR3aa: CASSLWDYEQYF
CDR3nt: TGTGCCAGCAGCTTATGGGACTACGAGCAGTACTTC

v_gene: TRBV29-1
abundance: NA
j_gene: TRBJ1-1
d_gene: NA
CDR3aa: CSATETEAFF
CDR3nt: TGCAGCGCTACAGAGACTGAAGCTTTCTTT

v_gene: TRBV6-4
abundance: NA
j_gene: TRBJ2-3
d_gene: TRBD2
CDR3aa: CASSDTGLAGTDTQYF
CDR3nt: TGTGCCAGCAGTGACACCGGACTAGCGGGCACAGATACGCAGTATTTT

v_gene: TRBV6-6
abundance: NA
j_gene: TRBJ2-4
d_gene: NA
CDR3aa: CASSYGAGAIDIQYF
CDR3nt: TGTGCCAGCAGTTACGGGGCAGGGGCGATAGACATTCAGTACTTC

v_gene: TRBV28
abundance: NA
j_gene: TRBJ2-1
d_gene: NA
CDR3aa: CASSLLARTYNEQFF
CDR3nt: TGTGCCAGCAGTCTCCTAGCGCGGACATACAATGAGCAGTTCTTC

v_gene: TRBV7-3
abundance: NA
j_gene: TRBJ2-2
d_gene: TRBD2
CDR3aa: CASSLSGGLTGELFF
CDR3nt: TGTGCCAGCAGCCTCAGCGGGGGGCTGACCGGGGAGCTGTTTTTT

v_gene: TRBV9
abundance: NA
j_gene: TRBJ2-7
d_gene: NA
CDR3aa: CASSAGGEFAYEQYF
CDR3nt: TGTGCCAGCAGCGCGGGGGGCGAATTTGCCTACGAGCAGTACTTC

v_gene: TRBV7-9
abundance: NA
j_gene: TRBJ1-1
d_gene: TRBD1
CDR3aa: CASSLTGTGETEAFF
CDR3nt: TGTGCCAGCAGCTTAACCGGGACAGGGGAGACTGAAGCTTTCTTT

v_gene: TRBV6-1
abundance: NA
j_gene: TRBJ1-6
d_gene: NA
CDR3aa: CASSAQLYNSPLHF
CDR3nt: TGTGCCAGCAGCGCCCAGTTGTATAATTCACCCCTCCACTTT

v_gene: TRBV11-3
abundance: NA
j_gene: TRBJ2-2
d_gene: NA
CDR3aa: CASSLDATQRELFF
CDR3nt: TGTGCCAGCAGCTTAGATGCAACTCAGCGGGAGCTGTTTTTT

v_gene: TRBV15
abundance: NA
j_gene: TRBJ2-5
d_gene: NA
CDR3aa: CATSSGRTEETQYF
CDR3nt: TGTGCCACCAGCAGCGGACGGACAGAAGAGACCCAGTACTTC

v_gene: TRBV7-8
abundance: once
j_gene: TRBJ1-1
d_gene: NA
CDR3aa: CASSLVTEGSTEAFF
CDR3nt: TGTGCCAGCAGCTTAGTCACAGAGGGGAGCACTGAAGCTTTCTTT

v_gene: TRBV27
abundance: NA
j_gene: TRBJ2-3
d_gene: NA
CDR3aa: CASSFQAHYTQYF
CDR3nt: TGTGCCAGCAGTTTCCAGGCCCACTATACGCAGTATTTT